These T cell receptor beta chains were read from a single sample in a study of cytomegalovirus exposure and HLA in healthy donors. Using immunoSEQ multiplex PCR, the repertoire was profiled, and TCRdb retains in-frame clones only, with some absent. This table holds about 280,000 clones, more than 75% found once. The sequencing input was PBMCs. These TCRs come from a woman aged 18-35 years in good health and CMV-seronegative. The CDR3 runs from the conserved cysteine through the conserved F or W. The D gene is left open where the match is weak. Rows may omit the clone size; those that give it use once, few, many or a size class.

- - TRBJ1-4 TRBV28 CASSLHQGGSEEKLFF TGTGCCAGCAGTCTACATCAGGGAGGTAGTGAAGAAAAACTGTTTTTT
- - TRBJ1-1 TRBV4-1 CASSFRDTTPGNTEAFF TGCGCCAGCAGCTTCCGGGACACCACCCCGGGAAACACTGAAGCTTTCTTT
- TRBD1 TRBJ1-1 TRBV28 CASSLWQGAGEAFF TGTGCCAGCAGTTTATGGCAGGGGGCAGGTGAAGCTTTCTTT
- TRBD2 TRBJ2-7 TRBV7-7 CASSPLGGDYEQYF TGTGCTAGCAGCCCGCTTGGGGGGGACTACGAGCAGTACTTC
- - TRBJ1-6 TRBV4-2 CASSPTSVATPLHF TGTGCCAGCAGCCCAACCTCCGTAGCGACACCCCTCCACTTT
few TRBD1 TRBJ2-5 TRBV7-6 CASSATGQPQETQYF TGTGCCAGCAGCGCTACGGGACAGCCTCAAGAGACCCAGTACTTC
- TRBD2 TRBJ2-3 TRBV5-1 CASSPSGGTTDTQYF TGCGCCAGCAGCCCGAGCGGGGGTACCACAGATACGCAGTATTTT
- TRBD2 TRBJ2-2 TRBV2 CASQAGANTGELFF TGTGCCAGCCAAGCGGGGGCGAACACCGGGGAGCTGTTTTTT
- - TRBJ2-3 TRBV25-1 CASSYGVRTDTQYF TGTGCCAGCAGTTACGGGGTCAGGACAGATACGCAGTATTTT
- TRBD1 TRBJ2-1 TRBV28 CASSLVGSTGGSYNEQFF TGTGCCAGCAGTTTGGTGGGGTCGACAGGGGGCTCCTACAATGAGCAGTTCTTC
- TRBD1 TRBJ2-4 TRBV5-6 CASTEGAVGAKNIQYF TGTGCCAGCACCGAGGGGGCGGTGGGAGCCAAAAACATTCAGTACTTC
- TRBD1 TRBJ1-6 TRBV28 CASRPTGWSRISPLHF TGTGCCAGCAGACCGACAGGGTGGAGCAGGATTTCACCCCTCCACTTT
- - TRBJ2-7 TRBV5-1 CASSFGVAEQYF TGCGCCAGCAGCTTCGGGGTTGCCGAGCAGTACTTC
- TRBD1 TRBJ1-1 TRBV2 CASIRGWDKDTEAFF TGTGCCAGCATCAGGGGGTGGGATAAGGACACTGAAGCTTTCTTT